The source of this TCR beta chain is a study of OX40 agonist ivuxolimab in advanced cancers. As for the study in general: Patients in dose escalation had liver, melanoma, kidney or head and neck cancers.

Generated by immunoSEQ multiplex PCR, the TCRdb table keeps only in-frame clones and is missing some. The sample gives 41,000 or so clones, around 87% of which show up once; 3.5% to 4% is in the top ten. The trim removed 3 bases at V and 6 bases at J, leaving 4 bases unmatched. The germline gives CDR1 SGHRS, CDR2 YFSETQ. The CDR3 totals 15 residues. The chain combines TRBV5-1 with TRBJ2-7, with 15 nucleotides matching TRBD2. The receptor was isolated from an adult with an advanced solid tumor such as melanoma, head and neck, liver or kidney cancer. The sample here was CD4+ or CD8+ T cells sorted from blood, taken in a trial of the OX40 agonist ivuxolimab. Written as DNA, the CDR3 is TGCGCCAGCAGCTCGGGACTAGCGGGAGGAGGCGAGCAGTACTTC. This codes for CASSSGLAGGGEQYF. Variable domain in full (rest from reference TRBV5-1 and TRBJ2-7): KAGVTQTPRYLIKTRGQQVTLSCSPISGHRSVSWYQQTPGQGLQFLFEYFSETQRNKGNFPGRFSGRQFSNSRSEMNVSTLELGDSALYLCASSSGLAGGGEQYFGPGTRLTVT.